This TCR beta chain was identified in a study of blood T cell repertoires in COVID-19. Assay used: immunoSEQ multiplex PCR; TCRdb lists only in-frame clones, some missing. The sample records a few hundred thousand clones, 70% to 90% being singletons. V was cut by 1 base and J by 5 bases, with 3 bases left in between. Germline V gives CDR1 KGHSH, CDR2 LQKENI. The CDR3 contains 12 residues. V usage is TRBV18 and J usage is TRBJ2-1; D uncertain. Sequenced: PBMCs or T cells enriched from blood (not recorded which). The TCR was taken from a woman aged 40 to 49 with acute COVID-19. The CDR3, as DNA: TGTGCCAGCTCACCACAGCACAATGAGCAGTTCTTC. Its translation: CASSPQHNEQFF. The entire variable domain, with the rest obtained from reference TRBV18 and TRBJ2-1, is as follows: NAGVMQNPRHLVRRRGQEARLRCSPMKGHSHVYWYRQLPEEGLKFMVYLQKENIIDESGMPKERFSAEFPKEGPSILRIQQVVRGDSAAYFCASSPQHNEQFFGPGTRLTVL.